Listed below are T cell receptor beta chains from one sample, sequenced in a study of blood T cell repertoires in COVID-19. Profiled with immunoSEQ multiplex PCR; TCRdb holds only in-frame clones, not every one. This sample has tens of thousands of clones, with 88% found just once. The sequenced material came from peripheral blood. Source of these receptors: a human donor in a cohort sampled during active COVID-19. Both conserved end residues are trimmed from each CDR3.

TRBJ1-6 | TRBV11-2 | ASSLRIPSQLNNSPLH
TRBJ1-1 | TRBV10-3 | AISAGTGAPPGTEAF
TRBJ2-3 | TRBV27 | ASRTSGRVGDTQY
TRBJ2-7 | TRBV12-3/TRBV12-4 | ASSFYSYEQY
TRBJ2-6 | TRBV19 | ASRPPGQGSSGANVLT
TRBJ1-1 | TRBV18 | ASSPQAGDPGAF
TRBJ1-4 | TRBV6-5 | ASSLRTGGGEKLF
TRBJ2-2 | TRBV29-1 | SVTGGKGQVTGELF
TRBJ2-1 | TRBV5-4 | ASSLVLAGRHNEQF
TRBJ2-1 | TRBV11-2 | ASSLTGLVYNEQF
TRBJ2-7 | TRBV7-9 | ASSQQGGSYEQY
TRBJ1-5 | TRBV12-3/TRBV12-4 | ASSLTRDQPQH
TRBJ2-2 | TRBV7-6 | ASSPNGGADTGELF
TRBJ2-3 | TRBV6-2/TRBV6-3 | ASSYRLAGSIGDTQY
TRBJ1-4 | TRBV5-4 | ASSLRQGGEKLF
TRBJ2-5 | TRBV19 | ASSTTGGRIETQY
TRBJ1-5 | TRBV2 | ASSPGGGNQPQH
TRBJ2-5 | TRBV28 | ASSLTLGTGGQETQY
TRBJ1-5 | TRBV2 | ASSAQGSNNQPQH
TRBJ2-3 | TRBV2 | ATEPGGTDTQY
TRBJ2-1 | TRBV7-6 | ASSSYSGTGANEQF
TRBJ1-1 | TRBV19 | ASSMSTEAF
TRBJ2-3 | TRBV9 | ASSVRHSTDTQY
TRBJ2-7 | TRBV28 | ASRLEGTYEQY
TRBJ2-1 | TRBV10-2 | ASSETYSYNEQF
TRBJ1-2 | TRBV24-1 | ATSEGPTGQGYGYT
TRBJ2-1 | TRBV10-3 | AISLQGVGNEQF
TRBJ1-1 | TRBV3-1/TRBV3-2 | ASSQGTGNAEAF
TRBJ2-2 | TRBV7-8 | ASSLRGNTGELF
TRBJ2-1 | TRBV9 | ASSVEASRYNEQF
TRBJ2-7 | TRBV28 | ASSLSREQY
TRBJ2-4 | TRBV20-1 | SASTGSSAKNIQY
TRBJ2-3 | TRBV4-1 | ASSHPVLGGLGPQY
TRBJ1-1 | TRBV4-3 | ASSQVSFRGRNTEAF
TRBJ2-7 | TRBV6-2/TRBV6-3 | ASSDRAFGEQY
TRBJ1-1 | TRBV20-1 | SARRQALAF
TRBJ2-7 | TRBV28 | ASSLSRTGLYEQY
TRBJ1-2 | TRBV6-5 | ASSYSSNYGYT
TRBJ2-2 | TRBV5-6 | ASSNEGAGRLFTGELF
TRBJ2-5 | TRBV20-1 | SASLPTRDSRLQETQY
TRBJ2-3 | TRBV11-2 | ASSPLAGGPRDTQY
TRBJ1-5 | TRBV2 | ASSDVPGQGDQPQH
TRBJ2-2 | TRBV6-1 | ASRRQGANTGELF
TRBJ2-3 | TRBV5-1 | ASREGTSGIMDTQY
TRBJ2-7 | TRBV11-2 | ASSREAVPYEQY
TRBJ1-1 | TRBV19 | ASSILVRSGQGATEAF
TRBJ2-5 | TRBV19 | ASSSRGPGETQY
TRBJ2-5 | TRBV11-2 | ASSLGRGARETQY
TRBJ2-2 | TRBV4-2 | ASSQDVAGVGGELF
TRBJ2-3 | TRBV19 | ASSIRDTQY
TRBJ2-7 | TRBV6-6 | ASSYSTGPSYEQY
TRBJ1-1 | TRBV4-3 | ASSQDRVKTVEAF
TRBJ2-1 | TRBV5-4 | ASKPGGGRRSYNEQF
TRBJ1-6 | TRBV4-3 | ASSQVITGGNSPLH
TRBJ2-5 | TRBV5-1 | ASSLLTAQETQY
TRBJ2-1 | TRBV13 | ASSSIGLAHEQF
TRBJ1-2 | TRBV7-8 | ASSLRYNYGYT